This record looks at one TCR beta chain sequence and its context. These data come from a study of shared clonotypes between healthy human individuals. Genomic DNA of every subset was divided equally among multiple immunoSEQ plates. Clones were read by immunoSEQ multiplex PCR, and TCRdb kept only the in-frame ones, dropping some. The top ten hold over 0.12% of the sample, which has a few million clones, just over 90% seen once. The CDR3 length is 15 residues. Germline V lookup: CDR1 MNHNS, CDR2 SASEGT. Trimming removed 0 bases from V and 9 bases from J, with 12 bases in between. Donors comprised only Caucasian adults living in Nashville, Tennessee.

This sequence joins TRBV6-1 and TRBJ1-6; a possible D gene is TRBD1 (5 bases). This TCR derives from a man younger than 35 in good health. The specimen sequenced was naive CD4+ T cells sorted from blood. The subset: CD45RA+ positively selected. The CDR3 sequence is CASSEASRVVSPLHF. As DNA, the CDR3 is TGTGCCAGCAGTGAAGCAAGCAGGGTAGTTTCACCCCTCCACTTT.